The entry below gives a single TCR beta chain sequence along with its context. Germline CDR1 reads LGHNA; CDR2 reads YSLEER. The CDR3 extends over 16 amino acids. Losses at the gene ends were 1 base for V and 0 bases for J; bases not matched to a gene: 4. This sample is part of a study of shared T cell receptors in the human thymus. TCRdb keeps only in-frame clones here, not all; method: immunoSEQ multiplex PCR. Of about 380,000 clones detected, more than 85% appear once; the ten largest clones hold approximately 0.02%. The sample was thymocytes. The V and J genes are TRBV4-3 and TRBJ2-5; 8 bases are a match to TRBD1. The origin of this receptor is a human donor. CDR3 loop: CASSQVTGDYQETQYF. For the CDR3, the DNA is TGCGCCAGCAGCCAAGTGACAGGGGATTACCAAGAGACCCAGTACTTC.